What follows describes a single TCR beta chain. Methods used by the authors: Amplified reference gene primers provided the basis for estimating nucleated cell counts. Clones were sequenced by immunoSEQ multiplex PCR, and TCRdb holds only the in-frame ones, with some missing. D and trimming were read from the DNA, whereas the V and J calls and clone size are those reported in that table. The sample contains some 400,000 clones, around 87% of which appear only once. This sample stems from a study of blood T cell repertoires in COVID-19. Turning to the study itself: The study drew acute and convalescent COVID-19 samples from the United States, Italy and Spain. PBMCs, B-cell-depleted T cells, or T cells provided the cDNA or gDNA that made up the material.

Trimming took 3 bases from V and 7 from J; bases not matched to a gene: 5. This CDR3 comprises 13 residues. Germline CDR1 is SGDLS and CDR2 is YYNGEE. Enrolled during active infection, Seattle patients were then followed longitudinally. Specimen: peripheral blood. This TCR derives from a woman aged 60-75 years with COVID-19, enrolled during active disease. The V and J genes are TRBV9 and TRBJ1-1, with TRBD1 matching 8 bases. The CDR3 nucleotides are TGTGCCAGCAGCGCCCCAGGGGGCCATGAAGCTTTCTTT. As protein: CASSAPGGHEAFF. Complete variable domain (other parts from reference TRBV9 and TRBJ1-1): DSGVTQTPKHLITATGQRVTLRCSPRSGDLSVYWYQQSLDQGLQFLIQYYNGEERAKGNILERFSAQQFPDLHSELNLSSLELGDSALYFCASSAPGGHEAFFGQGTRLTVV.